The next 21 T cell receptor beta chains were all read from a single sample in a study of shared clonotypes between healthy human individuals. Assay: immunoSEQ multiplex PCR; the TCRdb copy retains only in-frame clones and omits some. The table shows 800,000 to 950,000 clones, with 96% occurring only once. Naive CD8 cells lacked CD45RO, underwent positive selection for CCR7 and left out terminally differentiated effector memory CD45RA+ cells. Material: naive CD8+ T cells sorted from blood. Receptor source: a man between 25 and 39 years old in good health.

The chain recombines TRBV27 with TRBJ2-2; D is perhaps TRBD1 (5 bases). V lost 7 bases to trimming and J lost 1 base, with 10 bases between them. The CDR3 covers 14 residues. Germline V gene data show CDR1 as MNHEY and CDR2 as SMNVEV (reference sequence). The CDR3 loop reads CASKTQGNTGELFF. CDR3 DNA: TGTGCCAGCAAAACTCAGGGGAACACCGGGGAGCTGTTTTTT.

This chain links TRBV11-2 with TRBJ1-5, with D possibly being TRBD1 (6 bases). The CDR3 is 15 amino acids. CDR1 is SGHAT, CDR2 FQNNGV, per germline. Trimming took 5 bases from V and 2 from J, leaving 13 bases between them. The CDR3: CASSPGAGGNQPQHF. CDR3 DNA sequence: TGTGCCAGCAGCCCAGGGGCAGGGGGCAATCAGCCCCAGCATTTT.

In its sample, this clone was seen once. V and J are TRBV7-9 and TRBJ1-1; a weak D match, TRBD1 (5 bases). Germline V gene sequence: CDR1 SEHNR, CDR2 FQNEAQ (reference sequence). The CDR3 consists of 14 residues. The V gene lost 5 bases and the J gene lost 1 base, with 11 bases spanning the gap. The CDR3 loop reads CASSGQQENTEAFF. The DNA for the CDR3 is TGTGCCAGCAGCGGACAACAGGAGAACACTGAAGCTTTCTTT.

Concerning this clone: In the same sample, other DNA sequences code for this CDR3. The chain recombines TRBV15 with TRBJ2-3; D not resolved. Germline V lookup: CDR1 LNHNV, CDR2 YYDKDF (reference sequence). This CDR3 is built from 12 residues. V lost 3 bases to trimming and J lost 0 bases, with 1 base between them. CDR3 in amino acids: CATSRSTDTQYF. CDR3 nucleotide sequence: TGTGCCACCAGCAGGAGCACAGATACGCAGTATTTT.

J is TRBJ2-7 and V is TRBV5-5; the D call may be TRBD1 or TRBD2 (5 bases each). V lost 1 base and J 2 bases, leaving 10 bases between the germline ends. CDR1 and CDR2 (germline): SGHKS, YYEKEE (reference sequence). The CDR3 contains 14 residues. The CDR3 region is CASSLRGGPYEQYF. In DNA form, the CDR3 reads TGTGCCAGCAGCTTGCGTGGGGGACCCTACGAGCAGTACTTC.

Points on this clone: Other nucleotide sequences in the sample specify the same CDR3. The rearrangement links TRBV9 to TRBJ2-5; D possibly corresponds to TRBD2 (5 bases). There are 14 residues in the CDR3. In germline, CDR1 is SGDLS, CDR2 YYNGEE. V shed 2 bases and J shed 0 bases, with 8 bases lying between them. CDR3 sequence: CASSVSGYQETQYF. The CDR3 region has the DNA TGTGCCAGCAGCGTGTCGGGGTACCAAGAGACCCAGTACTTC.

To note about this clone: Other DNA sequences in this specimen translate into the identical CDR3. This chain connects TRBV5-1 to TRBJ2-7; no reliable D call. The CDR3 is 13 amino acids. Trimming shortened V by 5 bases and J by 3 bases, and 12 bases separated the two germline ends. The V gene's germline CDR1 is SGHRS and CDR2 YFSETQ. DNA for the CDR3: TGCGCCAGCAGTTTAAGGAGCTACTACGAGCAGTACTTC. Translation: CASSLRSYYEQYF.

The V gene is TRBV15, the J gene TRBJ1-2; 8 bases fit TRBD1. V shed 4 bases and J 4 bases; nucleotides not matched to a gene: 14. CDR1 is LNHNV and CDR2 is YYDKDF in the germline V gene (reference sequence). CDR3 length: 17 residues. CDR3 DNA sequence: TGTGCCACCAGCACAAGAGAGGACAGGGCCGTCATCTATGGCTACACCTTC. Encoded protein: CATSTREDRAVIYGYTF.

J is TRBJ2-2 and V is TRBV27; D ambiguous. The CDR3 consists of 15 residues. The germline V gene has CDR1 MNHEY and CDR2 SMNVEV (reference sequence). V lost 5 bases, J lost 8 bases, and 18 bases lay in between. CDR3 amino acids: CASSRTLRPAGELFF. The CDR3 nucleotides are TGTGCCAGCAGTCGGACGCTCCGGCCGGCTGGGGAGCTGTTTTTT.

V gene TRBV11-2 combines with J gene TRBJ2-7, with a weak D call TRBD1 (6 bases). The CDR3 contains 12 residues. The germline V and J ends were trimmed by 8 bases and 1 base, with 9 bases remaining between them. CDR1 SGHAT and CDR2 FQNNGV come from the germline V gene. CDR3: CASGGQSYEQYF. The CDR3 nucleotides read TGTGCCAGCGGAGGACAGTCCTACGAGCAGTACTTC.

The chain combines TRBV6-6 with TRBJ2-6, with D possibly matching TRBD1 (5 bases). The germline V and J ends were trimmed by 7 bases and 1 base, with 14 bases remaining between them. The CDR3 contains 16 residues. The germline V gene has CDR1 MNHNY and CDR2 SVGAGI (reference sequence). The CDR3 region is CASTFRVESGANVLTF. The CDR3 nucleotides read TGTGCCAGCACGTTCAGGGTCGAGTCTGGGGCCAACGTCCTGACTTTC.

The chain has TRBV9 and TRBJ2-4; no clear D. The CDR3 is 17 amino acids. CDR1 and CDR2 (germline): SGDLS, YYNGEE. V shed 0 bases and J shed 0 bases, with 13 bases lying between them. CDR3 bases: TGTGCCAGCAGCGTAGTACTGAGGACCCTAGCCAAAAACATTCAGTACTTC. Amino acid sequence: CASSVVLRTLAKNIQYF.

The chain couples TRBV7-2 to TRBJ1-5; D unresolved. CDR3 length equals 15 residues. V lost 3 bases to trimming and J lost 0 bases, with 9 bases between them. CDR1 and CDR2 from the germline V gene are SGHTA and FQGNSA. The CDR3 region is CASSFSNHSNQPQHF. CDR3 bases: TGTGCCAGCAGCTTTAGTAACCATAGCAATCAGCCCCAGCATTTT.

The chain combines TRBV25-1 with TRBJ2-7; TRBD1 agrees at 7 bases. The germline CDR1 and CDR2 sequences are MGHDK and SYGVNS. The CDR3 has 12 residues. The J segment lost 2 bases and the V segment lost 6 bases, leaving 1 base of the junction unmatched. Written as DNA, the CDR3 is TGTGCCAGCAGGGGGACAGCCTACGAGCAGTACTTC. Translation: CASRGTAYEQYF.

The chain carries TRBV7-9 and TRBJ1-1; D unresolved. V gave up 4 bases and J gave up 2 bases, with 14 bases separating them. The germline CDR1 and CDR2 sequences are SEHNR and FQNEAQ (reference sequence). This CDR3 has 15 amino acids. The CDR3 DNA reads TGTGCCAGCAGCTCCTCTTTTACGGGTAACACTGAAGCTTTCTTT. As protein: CASSSSFTGNTEAFF.

V is TRBV7-9 and J is TRBJ2-4, with D possibly matching TRBD1 (5 bases). This CDR3 has 17 residues. With 3 bases removed from V and 1 base from J, the gap between germline ends came to 16 bases. The germline gives CDR1 SEHNR, CDR2 FQNEAQ (reference sequence). Here the CDR3 reads CASSFPGAGMAKNIQYF. The CDR3 DNA reads TGTGCCAGCAGCTTCCCCGGAGCAGGGATGGCCAAAAACATTCAGTACTTC.

The chain has TRBV28 and TRBJ1-4; tentatively, D is TRBD1 (6 bases). This CDR3 is built from 16 residues. V was pared by 3 bases and J by 4 bases, with 15 bases between. The germline V gene encodes CDR1 MDHEN and CDR2 SYDVKM. CDR3 nucleotides: TGTGCCAGCAGTTTCGTGGCCGGGACAAATAATGAAAAACTGTTTTTT. This gives the protein CASSFVAGTNNEKLFF.

The chain uses TRBV15 and TRBJ2-1; D possibly uses TRBD1 or TRBD2 (5 bases each). The CDR3 is 17 amino acids. Per the germline V gene, CDR1 is LNHNV and CDR2 is YYDKDF (reference sequence). V was clipped by 2 bases and J by 4 bases, with 18 bases between them. In DNA form, the CDR3 reads TGTGCCACCAGCAGACACCCCCGGGACGGAGTTTACAATGAGCAGTTCTTC. It encodes CATSRHPRDGVYNEQFF. The full variable domain, with the rest looked up from reference TRBV15 and TRBJ2-1, is DAMVIQNPRYQVTQFGKPVTLSCSQTLNHNVMYWYQQKSSQAPKLLFHYYDKDFNNEADTPDNFQSRRPNTSFCFLDIRSPGLGDTAMYLCATSRHPRDGVYNEQFFGPGTRLTVL.

This chain joins TRBV6-5 and TRBJ2-1, with 11 positions matching TRBD2. V lost 5 bases to trimming and J lost 6 bases; unmatched junction nucleotides: 6. The CDR3 is 15 amino acids. From germline, CDR1 is MNHEY and CDR2 SVGAGI. CDR3 in DNA: TGTGCCAGCAGTCGACTAGCGGGATTCGGCAATGAGCAGTTCTTC. Residues: CASSRLAGFGNEQFF.

The V gene is TRBV4-1, the J gene TRBJ2-1, with 11 bases fitting TRBD2. V was pared by 6 bases and J by 6 bases, with 1 base of the junction left unmatched. CDR1 is MGHRA, CDR2 YSYEKL, per germline. CDR3 size: 13 residues. The CDR3 DNA sequence: TGCGCCAGCAGACTAGCGGGAGCCAATGAGCAGTTCTTC. It is translated as CASRLAGANEQFF.

This clone appeared a single time. The rearrangement links TRBV11-2 to TRBJ1-4; D remains unclear. Germline V gene data show CDR1 as SGHAT and CDR2 as FQNNGV. V gave up 6 bases and J gave up 8 bases, with 13 bases separating them. The CDR3 is made up of 13 amino acids. The CDR3 sequence: CASRIEPGEKLFF. The CDR3 nucleotides read TGTGCCAGCAGGATAGAGCCTGGGGAAAAACTGTTTTTT.